These 4 T cell receptor beta chains came from one sample sequenced in a study of cytomegalovirus exposure and HLA in healthy donors. This PCR relied on a set of 60 Vbeta primers and 13 Jbeta primers. Assay: immunoSEQ multiplex PCR; the TCRdb copy retains only in-frame clones and omits some. The data show about 110,000 clones, with about 68% seen just once and about 3.8% held by the top ten. Sequencing input: PBMCs. These receptors were obtained from a man younger than 45 in good health and CMV-seropositive.

The chain recombines TRBV12-5 with TRBJ2-4; perhaps TRBD2 as D (5 bases). The CDR3 spans 11 residues. Trimming removed 4 bases at V and 15 bases at J, with 13 bases between. CDR1 is LGHNT and CDR2 is FRNRAP in the germline V gene. Here the CDR3 reads CASGSLGAPYF. The CDR3 DNA sequence: TGTGCTAGTGGTTCCCTGGGAGCTCCGTACTTC.

This chain connects TRBV27 to TRBJ1-1, with D possibly being TRBD1 (5 bases). V lost 3 bases, J lost 2 bases, and 16 bases lay in between. The CDR3 length is 16 residues. Germline values: CDR1 MNHEY, CDR2 SMNVEV (reference sequence). CDR3 region: CASSFLPPDKNTEAFF. The CDR3 DNA reads as TGTGCCAGCAGTTTCCTCCCCCCGGACAAAAACACTGAAGCTTTCTTT.

The chain carries TRBV7-2 and TRBJ1-4; TRBD1 aligns across 10 bases. V lost 1 base, J lost 6 bases, and 2 bases stayed unmatched. CDR1 SGHTA and CDR2 FQGNSA come from the germline V gene. The CDR3 sequence is 15 residues long. CDR3 loop: CASSLGGQGYEKLFF. As DNA, the CDR3 is TGTGCCAGCAGCTTAGGGGGACAGGGGTATGAAAAACTGTTTTTT.

The CDR3 sequence: CASSRTGTGGEGYTF. Here the CDR3 DNA reads TGCGCCAGCAGCCGAACCGGGACAGGGGGTGAAGGCTACACCTTC. V usage is TRBV4-1 and J usage is TRBJ1-2; 11 bases align to TRBD1. The junction had 9 bases not matched to a gene; V was cut back by 4 bases and J by 8 bases. This CDR3 has 15 amino acids. Per the germline V gene, CDR1 is MGHRA and CDR2 is YSYEKL.